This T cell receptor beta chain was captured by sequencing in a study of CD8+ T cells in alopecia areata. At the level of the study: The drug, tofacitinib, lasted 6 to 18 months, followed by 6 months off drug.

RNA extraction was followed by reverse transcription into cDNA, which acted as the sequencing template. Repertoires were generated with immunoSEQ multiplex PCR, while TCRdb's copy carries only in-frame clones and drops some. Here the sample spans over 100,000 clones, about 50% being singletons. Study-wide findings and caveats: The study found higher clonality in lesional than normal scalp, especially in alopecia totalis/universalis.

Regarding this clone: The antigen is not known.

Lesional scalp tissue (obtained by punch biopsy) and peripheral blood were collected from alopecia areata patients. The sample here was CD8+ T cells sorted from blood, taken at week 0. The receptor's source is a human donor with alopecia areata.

The CDR3 region is CASSMIPGSSYEQYF. CDR3 DNA sequence: TGTGCCAGTAGTATGATTCCAGGGAGCTCCTACGAGCAGTACTTC. The rearrangement uses TRBV19 and TRBJ2-7, with D perhaps given as TRBD1 or TRBD2 (5 bases each). V was trimmed by 3 bases and J by 0 bases, leaving 12 bases between them. Germline V gene sequence: CDR1 LNHDA, CDR2 SQIVND (reference sequence). This CDR3 region has 15 residues. Supplemented by reference TRBV19 and TRBJ2-7, the full variable domain reads DGGITQSPKYLFRKEGQNVTLSCEQNLNHDAMYWYRQDPGQGLRLIYYSQIVNDFQKGDIAEGYSVSREKKESFPLTVTSAQKNPTAFYLCASSMIPGSSYEQYFGPGTRLTVT.